These 16 T cell receptor beta chains came from one sample sequenced in a study of response to subunit inactivated influenza vaccine. TCRdb re-called the RT-PCR reads with MiXCR, one entry per CDR3 protein. The sample yields hundreds of thousands of distinct CDR3 sequences, around 8% seen once. The sample in question was PBMCs from blood, obtained less than 30 months after vaccination. These receptors were collected from a man aged 50-75 years who received an inactivated influenza vaccine.

This clonotype was observed many times. The CDR3 spells CASSSSGGQETQYF. The CDR3 DNA follows: TGTGCCAGCAGTTCCAGCGGGGGCCAAGAGACCCAGTACTTC. This chain uses TRBV12-3 or TRBV12-4 with TRBJ2-5; 8 bases match TRBD2. The length of the CDR3 is 14 residues. Trimming removed 4 bases from V and 1 base from J; junction bases left unmatched: 2.

The chain carries TRBV4-3 and TRBJ2-2; D not certain. Germline V CDR1 and CDR2: LGHNA, YSLEER. This CDR3 has 14 amino acids. V lost 1 base and J lost 1, with 4 bases in between. The CDR3 DNA is TGCGCCAGCAGCCAAGCAATGAACACCGGGGAGCTGTTTTTT. Its translation is CASSQAMNTGELFF.

This clonotype was found a few times. The gene calls are TRBV4-3 and TRBJ1-1; D not certain. The V end was cut by 3 bases, the J end by 1 base, with 9 bases between. The germline V gene encodes CDR1 LGHNA and CDR2 YSLEER. CDR3 length equals 14 residues. The CDR3 loop reads CASSHSRTNTEAFF. In DNA form, the CDR3 reads TGCGCCAGCAGCCACAGCAGGACGAACACTGAAGCTTTCTTT.

The CDR3 nucleotides read TGTGCCAGCAGCTTAGGGTCAGGTGGTGGTAATCAGCCCCAGCATTTT. It encodes CASSLGSGGGNQPQHF. The V gene is TRBV7-6, the J gene TRBJ1-5; D is uncertain. Trimming removed 1 base at V and 4 bases at J, with 14 bases between. CDR1 is SGHVS and CDR2 is FNYEAQ in the germline V gene. This CDR3 has 16 amino acids. Combining the CDR3 with reference TRBV7-6 and TRBJ1-5 gives the whole variable domain GAGVSQSPRYKVTKRGQDVALRCDPISGHVSLYWYRQALGQGPEFLTYFNYEAQQDKSGLPNDRFSAERPEGSISTLTIQRTEQRDSAMYRCASSLGSGGGNQPQHFGDGTRLSIL.

CDR3 sequence reads: CSAIGTGATYEQYF. The CDR3 nucleotides are TGCAGTGCTATAGGGACAGGGGCGACCTACGAGCAGTACTTC. The chain links TRBV20-1 to TRBJ2-7; the match to TRBD1 covers 10 bases. CDR3 length: 14 residues. Trimming took 4 bases from V and 2 from J; bases not matched to a gene: 5. Germline CDR1 is DFQATT and CDR2 is SNEGSKA (reference sequence).

The J gene is TRBJ2-7, the V gene TRBV21-1; the tabulated D call, TRBD2, remains unverified against the DNA. TRBV21-1 is classified as a pseudogene. This CDR3 has 16 amino acids. DNA of the CDR3: TGTGCCAGCAGCCCAGAGACTAGCGGGGCAATTTACGAGCAGTACTTC. This codes for CASSPETSGAIYEQYF.

This clonotype has a handful of counts. V gene TRBV2 combines with J gene TRBJ2-3; D gene unclear. There are 15 residues in the CDR3. V lost 1 base to trimming and J lost 0 bases, with 8 bases between them. In germline, CDR1 is SNHLY, CDR2 FYNNEI. CDR3 DNA sequence: TGTGCCAGCAGTGAAGATTTGTACAGCACAGATACGCAGTATTTT. This codes for CASSEDLYSTDTQYF.

V and J are TRBV6-2 or TRBV6-3 and TRBJ1-5, with D hard to call. Germline CDR1 is MNHEY and CDR2 is SVGEGT. Deletions cut 2 bases from V and 7 bases from J, with 9 bases between. CDR3 size: 13 residues. CDR3 protein: CASSYPNRQPQHF. For the CDR3, the DNA is TGTGCCAGCAGTTACCCCAATCGGCAGCCCCAGCATTTT.

This chain uses TRBV7-7 with TRBJ2-2; a possible D gene is TRBD1 (5 bases). The CDR3 is 16 amino acids. From germline, CDR1 is SSHAT and CDR2 FNYEAQ (reference sequence). The germline V and J ends were trimmed by 5 bases and 2 bases, with 15 bases remaining between them. In DNA form, the CDR3 reads TGTGCCAGCAGCCACCCGCTAGGGGTAAACACCGGGGAGCTGTTTTTT. Translating gives CASSHPLGVNTGELFF. The whole variable domain, filled in from reference TRBV7-7 and TRBJ2-2, reads GAGVSQSPRYKVTKRGQDVTLRCDPISSHATLYWYQQALGQGPEFLTYFNYEAQPDKSGLPSDRFSAERPEGSISTLTIQRTEQRDSAMYRCASSHPLGVNTGELFFGEGSRLTVL.

The V and J genes are TRBV5-5 and TRBJ2-7, with D unresolved. V lost 0 bases and J 7 bases, leaving 8 bases between the germline ends. The CDR3 is made up of 12 amino acids. Per the germline V gene, CDR1 is SGHKS and CDR2 is YYEKEE (reference sequence). Written as DNA, the CDR3 is TGTGCCAGCAGCTTGGACGTACGAGAGCAGTACTTC. Amino acids: CASSLDVREQYF.

The rearrangement joins TRBV29-1 to TRBJ1-1, with D possibly TRBD1 on 6 matching bases. Germline values: CDR1 SQVTM, CDR2 ANQGSEA. Trimming removed 7 bases from V and 4 bases from J, with 16 bases in between. This CDR3 comprises 13 residues. Written as DNA, the CDR3 is TGCAGCGCGACGGGGGGCATGATCACTGAAGCTTTCTTT. Translation: CSATGGMITEAFF.

This rearrangement joins TRBV20-1 to TRBJ2-7; D possibly corresponds to TRBD1 (5 bases). This CDR3 spans 13 amino acids. V was pared by 6 bases and J by 0 bases, with 12 bases between. Looked up from germline, CDR1 is DFQATT and CDR2 is SNEGSKA (reference sequence). The CDR3 region is CSAQTDNSYEQYF. Written as DNA, the CDR3 is TGCAGTGCCCAAACGGACAACTCCTACGAGCAGTACTTC.

This clonotype was detected only a few times. The genes are TRBV7-9 and TRBJ1-4; no definite D call. The CDR3 has 12 residues. Looked up from germline, CDR1 is SEHNR and CDR2 is FQNEAQ (reference sequence). V shed 4 bases and J shed 11 bases, with 11 bases lying between them. CDR3 residues: CASSSEPDKLFF. In DNA, the CDR3 is TGTGCCAGCAGCTCCGAACCGGATAAACTGTTTTTT. Full variable domain (remainder filled in from reference TRBV7-9 and TRBJ1-4): DTGVSQNPRHKITKRGQNVTFRCDPISEHNRLYWYRQTLGQGPEFLTYFQNEAQLEKSRLLSDRFSAERPKGSFSTLEIQRTEQGDSAMYLCASSSEPDKLFFGSGTQLSVL.

In this sample, this clonotype turned up a few times. In nucleotides, the CDR3 is TGTGCCAGCAGCGGACAGGTTTTAGGCACTGAAGCTTTCTTT. Translated: CASSGQVLGTEAFF. The chain uses TRBV9 and TRBJ1-1; a weak D match, TRBD1 (6 bases). Trimming left V 3 bases short and J 4 bases short, with 13 bases between. CDR1 is SGDLS and CDR2 is YYNGEE in the germline V gene. CDR3 length equals 14 residues.

The chain recombines TRBV4-3 with TRBJ1-2; TRBD1 is a possible D gene (5 bases). The CDR3 runs to 14 residues. V dropped 1 base and J dropped 3 bases, with 9 bases sitting between them. Germline CDR1 LGHNA, CDR2 YSLEER. The CDR3 DNA is TGCGCCAGCAGCCAAGGAAGGGGCGACTATGGCTACACCTTC. This sequence encodes CASSQGRGDYGYTF.

Only a few counts were recorded for this clonotype. In nucleotides, the CDR3 is TGTGCCAGCAGCCAAGATTATCAGGGTTACAATGAGCAGTTCTTC. Translated: CASSQDYQGYNEQFF. This chain connects TRBV4-2 to TRBJ2-1; D is possibly TRBD1 (5 bases). Germline V gene lookup returns CDR1 LGHNA and CDR2 YNFKEQ. This CDR3 is built from 15 residues. With 0 bases removed from V and 4 bases from J, the gap between germline ends came to 10 bases.